The 2 T cell receptor beta chains in this list originate from one sample, sequenced in a study of blood T cells in healthy people across ages. A second about 6 to 11 cycle PCR used barcoded and J-beta primers. MiXCR, applied by TCRdb to the 5' RACE reads, yields one record per CDR3 protein. The sample has about 1.5 million distinct CDR3 sequences, approximately 39% seen once; the top ten hold approximately 4%. Input material: blood. The receptors here all came from a woman between 18 and 29 years old in good health.

Only a few counts were recorded for this clonotype. V gene TRBV12-3 or TRBV12-4 combines with J gene TRBJ1-2, with no clear D. The CDR3 is made up of 14 amino acids. V was trimmed by 6 bases and J by 0 bases, leaving 11 bases between them. CDR3 sequence (DNA): TGTGCCAGCAGCCAACTTGTTACTAACTATGGCTACACCTTC. This translates into CASSQLVTNYGYTF.

This clonotype has ten or more counts. CDR3 coding DNA: TGTGCCACGCAGGGCAGCCAAGAGACCCAGTACTTC. Translating it yields CATQGSQETQYF. The chain recombines TRBV7-9 with TRBJ2-5; maybe TRBD1 (5 bases). V lost 10 bases and J 1 base, leaving 10 bases between the germline ends. The germline CDR1 and CDR2 sequences are SEHNR and FQNEAQ (reference sequence). CDR3 length equals 12 residues.